This T cell receptor beta chain was identified in a study of spatial heterogeneity in lung cancer. The time point: sample taken at primary tumor resection. Unsorted tumor, nontumor lung tissue or cryopreserved PBMC supplied the whole RNA. TCRdb itself ran the 5' RACE reads through MiXCR, one entry per CDR3 protein. The sample has tens of thousands of distinct CDR3 sequences; about an eighth are singletons. The V gene lost 6 bases and the J gene lost 5 bases, with 17 bases spanning the gap. Looked up from germline, CDR1 is DFQATT and CDR2 is SNEGSKA (reference sequence). This CDR3 contains 13 residues. This clonotype was counted a few times.

Material: PBMCs, obtained at surgery. The receptor was derived from a male donor with early-stage non-small cell lung cancer. V is TRBV20-1 and J is TRBJ2-7; D perhaps matches TRBD2 (6 bases). The CDR3 is CSAHRIRRDEQYF. Written as DNA, the CDR3 is TGCAGTGCCCACCGGATTCGGAGGGACGAGCAGTACTTC.